This T cell receptor beta chain appears in the sequencing data of a study of somatic mutations in cytotoxic T cells in rheumatoid arthritis. Study overall: Flow cytometric sorting isolated some V beta antibody-stained T-cell populations at nearly 100% purity, and among them were V beta1+ cells that underwent TCRB sequencing. Study outcomes and limitations: The antigen targets of the expanded CD8+ clones lacked identification.

In the original analysis: The authors compared patient CD8+ clones larger than 1% against published virus-specific TCRB sequences. Only a few of these clones matched. Sequencing was performed with immunoSEQ multiplex PCR; in TCRdb, only in-frame clones are kept and a portion is missing. V, J and clone size derive from that table, while D and trimming were established from the DNA sequence. The sample holds about 18,000 clones, about three quarters seen once. Germline V lookup: CDR1 PRHDT, CDR2 FYEKMQ (reference sequence). V shed 6 bases, J shed 7 bases, and the junction held 11 bases outside the gene matches. The CDR3 has 14 amino acids. For this clone: The antigen is not known.

Input material: CD8+ T cells sorted from blood. The chain links TRBV13 to TRBJ2-5; 7 bases map to TRBD2. This clonotype was sampled from an adult with rheumatoid arthritis. In DNA form, the CDR3 reads TGTGCCAGCAGTTCTATCGGGGAGGGAGGGACCCAGTACTTC. Translation: CASSSIGEGGTQYF.